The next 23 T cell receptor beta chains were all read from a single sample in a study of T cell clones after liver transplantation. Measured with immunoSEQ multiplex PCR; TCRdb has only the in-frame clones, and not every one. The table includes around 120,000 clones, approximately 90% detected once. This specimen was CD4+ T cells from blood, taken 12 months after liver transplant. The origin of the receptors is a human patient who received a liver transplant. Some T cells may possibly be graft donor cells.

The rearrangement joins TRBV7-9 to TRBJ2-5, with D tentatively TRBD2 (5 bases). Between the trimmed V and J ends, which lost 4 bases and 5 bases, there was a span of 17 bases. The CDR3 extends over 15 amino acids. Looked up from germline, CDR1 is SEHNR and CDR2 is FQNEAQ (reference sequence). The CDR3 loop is CASSSADRRRETQYF. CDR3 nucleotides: TGTGCCAGCAGCTCAGCGGACCGTAGACGGGAGACCCAGTACTTC.

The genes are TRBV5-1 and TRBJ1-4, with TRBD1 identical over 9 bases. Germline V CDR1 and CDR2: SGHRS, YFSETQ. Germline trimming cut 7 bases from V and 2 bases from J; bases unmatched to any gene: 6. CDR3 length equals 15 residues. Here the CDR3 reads CASGTGRGTNEKLFF. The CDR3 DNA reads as TGCGCCAGCGGGACAGGGAGGGGGACTAATGAAAAACTGTTTTTT.

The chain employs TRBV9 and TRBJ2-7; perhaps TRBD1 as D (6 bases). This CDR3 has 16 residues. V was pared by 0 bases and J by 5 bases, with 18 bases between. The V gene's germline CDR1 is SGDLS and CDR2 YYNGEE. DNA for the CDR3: TGTGCCAGCAGCGTAGCTACTGGAGTACAGGGTAACGAGCAGTACTTC. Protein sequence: CASSVATGVQGNEQYF.

CDR3: CASSPSRSGETQYF. The CDR3 DNA reads TGTGCCAGTAGTCCCTCGAGGAGCGGGGAGACCCAGTACTTC. V gene TRBV19 combines with J gene TRBJ2-5, with D maybe TRBD2 (6 bases). The CDR3 loop spans 14 amino acids. The V end was cut by 5 bases, the J end by 5 bases, with 15 bases between. Germline loops: CDR1 LNHDA, CDR2 SQIVND (reference sequence).

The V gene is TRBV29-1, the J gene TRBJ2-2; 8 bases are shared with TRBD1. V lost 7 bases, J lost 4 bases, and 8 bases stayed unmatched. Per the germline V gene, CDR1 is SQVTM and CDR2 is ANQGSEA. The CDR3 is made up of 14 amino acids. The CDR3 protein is CSGRRTGPTGELFF. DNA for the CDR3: TGCAGCGGCAGGAGGACAGGGCCCACCGGGGAGCTGTTTTTT.

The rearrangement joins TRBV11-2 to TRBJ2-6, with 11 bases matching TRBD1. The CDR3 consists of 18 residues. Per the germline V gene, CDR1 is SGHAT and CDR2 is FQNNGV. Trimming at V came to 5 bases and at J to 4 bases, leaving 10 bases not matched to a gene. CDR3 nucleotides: TGTGCCAGCAGCCACCCCGGACAGGGGGCGGTCGGGGCCAACGTCCTGACTTTC. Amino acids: CASSHPGQGAVGANVLTF.

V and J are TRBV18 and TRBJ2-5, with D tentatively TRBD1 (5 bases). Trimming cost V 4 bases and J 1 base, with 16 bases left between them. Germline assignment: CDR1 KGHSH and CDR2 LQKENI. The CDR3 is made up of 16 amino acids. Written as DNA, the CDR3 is TGTGCCAGCTCACTCGGGCTAACGACAGCCCAAGAGACCCAGTACTTC. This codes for CASSLGLTTAQETQYF.

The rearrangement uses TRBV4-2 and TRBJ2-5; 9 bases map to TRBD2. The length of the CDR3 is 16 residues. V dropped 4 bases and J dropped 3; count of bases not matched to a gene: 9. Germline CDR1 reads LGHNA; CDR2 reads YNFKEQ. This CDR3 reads CASSPLAGGPEETQYF. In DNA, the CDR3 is TGTGCCAGCAGCCCCCTGGCGGGAGGGCCGGAAGAGACCCAGTACTTC.

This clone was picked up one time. This chain's CDR3 is CASGPAGLAETQYF. CDR3 DNA sequence: TGTGCTAGTGGCCCCGCAGGGTTGGCGGAGACCCAGTACTTC. This chain connects TRBV12-5 to TRBJ2-5; tentative D call: TRBD1 (5 bases). This CDR3 comprises 14 residues. From germline, CDR1 is LGHNT and CDR2 FRNRAP. The V gene lost 6 bases and the J gene lost 5 bases, with 16 bases spanning the gap. Full variable domain (missing parts from reference TRBV12-5 and TRBJ2-5): DARVTQTPRHKVTEMGQEVTMRCQPILGHNTVFWYRQTMMQGLELLAYFRNRAPLDDSGMPKDRFSAEMPDATLATLKIQPSEPRDSAVYFCASGPAGLAETQYFGPGTRLLVL.

CDR3 in amino acids: CASSPGLAGGRGRGTQYF. The CDR3 DNA reads as TGTGCCAGTAGTCCGGGACTAGCGGGAGGGCGAGGGAGGGGTACGCAGTATTTT. J is TRBJ2-3 and V is TRBV19, with 16 bases matching TRBD2. Germline CDR1 reads LNHDA; CDR2 reads SQIVND (reference sequence). V dropped 5 bases and J dropped 8; count of bases not matched to a gene: 13. The CDR3 runs to 18 residues. Combining the CDR3 with reference TRBV19 and TRBJ2-3 gives the whole variable domain DGGITQSPKYLFRKEGQNVTLSCEQNLNHDAMYWYRQDPGQGLRLIYYSQIVNDFQKGDIAEGYSVSREKKESFPLTVTSAQKNPTAFYLCASSPGLAGGRGRGTQYFGPGTRLTVL.

The CDR3 here is CASSRDWRGYEQYF. CDR3 sequence (DNA): TGTGCCAGCAGCCGGGACTGGCGGGGCTACGAGCAGTACTTC. V and J are TRBV11-3 and TRBJ2-7; D may be TRBD2 (6 bases). The germline V and J ends were trimmed by 5 bases and 3 bases, with 14 bases remaining between them. Germline lookup yields CDR1 SGHNT and CDR2 YENEEA. The CDR3 is made up of 14 amino acids.

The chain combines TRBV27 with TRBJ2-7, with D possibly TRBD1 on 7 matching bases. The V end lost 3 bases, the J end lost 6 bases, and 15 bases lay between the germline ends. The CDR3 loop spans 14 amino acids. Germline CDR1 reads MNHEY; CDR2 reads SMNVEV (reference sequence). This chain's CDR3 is CASSFGGGGVEQYF. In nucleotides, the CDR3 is TGTGCCAGCAGTTTTGGAGGGGGCGGGGTCGAGCAGTACTTC.

The DNA for the CDR3 is TGTGCCAGCAGCTTAGGGACTAACAATGAGCAGTTCTTC. Amino acids: CASSLGTNNEQFF. The chain combines TRBV11-2 with TRBJ2-1; D is perhaps TRBD2 (6 bases). The length of the CDR3 is 13 residues. V dropped 1 base and J dropped 5 bases, with 6 bases sitting between them. Per the germline V gene, CDR1 is SGHAT and CDR2 is FQNNGV.

For the CDR3, the DNA is TGTGCCAGCAGTTACGCCGGGCAGAACACTGAAGCTTTCTTT. Encoded protein: CASSYAGQNTEAFF. The gene calls are TRBV6-5 and TRBJ1-1; no clear D gene. V was trimmed by 2 bases and J by 1 base, leaving 8 bases between them. CDR1 and CDR2 (germline): MNHEY, SVGAGI. The CDR3 runs to 14 residues.

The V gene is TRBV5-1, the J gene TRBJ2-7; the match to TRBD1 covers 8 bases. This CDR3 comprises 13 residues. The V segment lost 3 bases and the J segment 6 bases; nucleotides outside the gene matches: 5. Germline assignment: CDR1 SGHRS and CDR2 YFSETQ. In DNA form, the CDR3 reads TGCGCCAGCAGCTCAACAGGGGGGCGCGAGCAGTACTTC. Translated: CASSSTGGREQYF.

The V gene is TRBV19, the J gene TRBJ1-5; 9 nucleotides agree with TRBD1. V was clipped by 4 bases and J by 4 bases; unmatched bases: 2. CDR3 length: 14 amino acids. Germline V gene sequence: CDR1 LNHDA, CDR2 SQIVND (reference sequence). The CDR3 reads CASSTGTGNQPQHF. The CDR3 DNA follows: TGTGCCAGTAGTACCGGGACAGGGAATCAGCCCCAGCATTTT.

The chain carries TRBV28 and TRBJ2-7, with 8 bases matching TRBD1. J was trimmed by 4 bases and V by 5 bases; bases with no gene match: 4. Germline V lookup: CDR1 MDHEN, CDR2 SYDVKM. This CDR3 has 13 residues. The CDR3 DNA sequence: TGTGCCAGCAGTAGACAGGGGAGGTACGAGCAGTACTTC. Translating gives CASSRQGRYEQYF. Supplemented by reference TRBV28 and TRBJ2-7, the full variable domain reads DVKVTQSSRYLVKRTGEKVFLECVQDMDHENMFWYRQDPGLGLRLIYFSYDVKMKEKGDIPEGYSVSREKKERFSLILESASTNQTSMYLCASSRQGRYEQYFGPGTRLTVT.

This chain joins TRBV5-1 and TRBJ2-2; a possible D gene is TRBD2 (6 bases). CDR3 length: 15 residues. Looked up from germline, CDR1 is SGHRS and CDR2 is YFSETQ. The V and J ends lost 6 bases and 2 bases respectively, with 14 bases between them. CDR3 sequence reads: CASTFGGDNTGELFF. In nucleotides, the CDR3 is TGCGCCAGCACCTTCGGGGGAGATAACACCGGGGAGCTGTTTTTT.

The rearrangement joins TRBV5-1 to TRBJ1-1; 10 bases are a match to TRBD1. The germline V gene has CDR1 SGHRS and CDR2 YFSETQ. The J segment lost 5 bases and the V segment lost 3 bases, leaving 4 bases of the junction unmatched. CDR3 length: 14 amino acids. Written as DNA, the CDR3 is TGCGCCAGCAGCTCGGGACAGGGGCGGACTGAAGCTTTCTTT. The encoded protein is CASSSGQGRTEAFF.

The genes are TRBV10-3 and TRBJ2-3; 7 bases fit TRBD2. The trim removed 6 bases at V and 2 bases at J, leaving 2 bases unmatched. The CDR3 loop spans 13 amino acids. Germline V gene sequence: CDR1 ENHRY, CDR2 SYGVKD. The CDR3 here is CAISSGNTDTQYF. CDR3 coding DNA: TGTGCCATCAGCAGCGGGAACACAGATACGCAGTATTTT.

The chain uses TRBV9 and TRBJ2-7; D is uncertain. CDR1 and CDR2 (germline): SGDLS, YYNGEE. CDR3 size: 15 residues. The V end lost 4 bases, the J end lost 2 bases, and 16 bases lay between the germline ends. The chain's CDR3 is CASSTRAGAPYEQYF. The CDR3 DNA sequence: TGTGCCAGCAGCACCAGAGCTGGAGCCCCCTACGAGCAGTACTTC.

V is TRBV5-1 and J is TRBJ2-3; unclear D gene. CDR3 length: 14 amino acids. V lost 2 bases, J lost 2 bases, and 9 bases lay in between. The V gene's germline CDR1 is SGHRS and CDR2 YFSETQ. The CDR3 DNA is TGCGCCAGCAGCTTAGGGTTGCTCACAGATACGCAGTATTTT. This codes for CASSLGLLTDTQYF.

For the CDR3, the DNA is TGTGCCAGCAGCTCTAACAGGGCTTTAATCTCTGAAGCTTTCTTT. Protein: CASSSNRALISEAFF. V and J are TRBV7-9 and TRBJ1-1, with D tentatively TRBD1 (6 bases). Germline V gene data show CDR1 as SEHNR and CDR2 as FQNEAQ (reference sequence). The ends were cut back, 4 bases at V and 6 bases at J, with 18 bases in the middle. The CDR3 totals 15 residues.